The 25 T cell receptor beta chains below come from one sample, sequenced in a study of cytomegalovirus exposure and HLA in healthy donors (dated by TCRdb to between 2016 and 2019). Receptor amplification or capture employed the immunoSEQ multiplex PCR assay. For the multiplex PCR, a mixture combining 60 forward primers for TCR Vbeta segments and 13 reverse primers for TCR Jbeta segments was used. TCRdb retrieved this table from immuneACCESS and kept in-frame rearrangements only. Not all clones are present; in checked studies, unresolved V genes account for under half, and no reason is known for the remainder. The sample table shows approximately 290,000 clones, and roughly 80% are seen once. The ten top clones hold about 0.29% of the sample. Sample: PBMCs. These receptor sequences come from a girl under 10 years old in good health and CMV-seronegative.

The chain combines TRBV6-6 with TRBJ2-1; D is possibly TRBD2 (6 bases). The germline CDR1 and CDR2 sequences are MNHNY and SVGAGI (reference sequence). There are 15 residues in the CDR3. V was pared by 5 bases and J by 4 bases, with 15 bases between. CDR3 amino acids: CASSPSRDFYNEQFF. DNA of the CDR3: TGTGCCAGCAGTCCTTCGAGGGACTTTTACAATGAGCAGTTCTTC.

A remark on this clone: At one boundary the junction diverges from the germline segment, which might be a read error. This chain connects TRBV7-2 to TRBJ1-5; possibly TRBD1 for D (6 bases). There are 14 residues in the CDR3. Germline CDR1 is SGHTA and CDR2 is FQGNSA. CDR3 DNA: TGTGTCAGCAGCACAGGGACGAGCAATCAGCCCCAGCATTTT. Translation: CVSSTGTSNQPQHF.

The rearrangement uses TRBV28 and TRBJ1-2, with D possibly matching TRBD1 (6 bases). Germline-derived CDR1 and CDR2 are MDHEN and SYDVKM. The CDR3 covers 13 residues. V was pared by 6 bases and J by 0 bases, with 8 bases between. The CDR3, as DNA: TGTGCCAGCAGCCAGGGGTCTAACTATGGCTACACCTTC. This gives the protein CASSQGSNYGYTF.

The genes are TRBV6-1 and TRBJ2-7; D is unresolved. The ends were cut back, 3 bases at V and 2 bases at J, with 11 bases in the middle. Germline V lookup: CDR1 MNHNS, CDR2 SASEGT. This CDR3 is 14 amino acids long. CDR3 protein: CASSDRGNTYEQYF. CDR3 nucleotides: TGTGCCAGCAGTGATCGAGGCAACACCTACGAGCAGTACTTC.

The chain carries TRBV9 and TRBJ2-5, with D tentatively TRBD1 (6 bases). The CDR3 has 15 residues. Germline CDR1 reads SGDLS; CDR2 reads YYNGEE. V was clipped by 0 bases and J by 1 base, with 10 bases between them. The CDR3 DNA sequence: TGTGCCAGCAGCGTAGGATGGGGGCGCCAAGAGACCCAGTACTTC. Amino acid sequence: CASSVGWGRQETQYF.

This sequence joins TRBV6-5 and TRBJ1-1; maybe TRBD1 (5 bases). The CDR3 consists of 15 residues. The germline V and J ends were trimmed by 6 bases and 5 bases, with 19 bases remaining between them. Germline V CDR1 and CDR2: MNHEY, SVGAGI. This CDR3 reads CASSQSVQGRTEAFF. The DNA for the CDR3 is TGTGCCAGCAGCCAGTCGGTGCAGGGAAGAACTGAAGCTTTCTTT.

The chain uses TRBV7-7 and TRBJ2-1; 7 positions agree with TRBD1. The CDR3 is made up of 15 amino acids. V lost 1 base to trimming and J lost 7 bases; unmatched junction nucleotides: 7. Germline values: CDR1 SSHAT, CDR2 FNYEAQ (reference sequence). The CDR3 spells CASSLGTGARNEQFF. CDR3 sequence (DNA): TGTGCCAGCAGCTTAGGAACAGGGGCTAGGAATGAGCAGTTCTTC.

This chain joins TRBV5-1 and TRBJ2-4, with 14 nucleotides matching TRBD2. The CDR3 extends over 19 amino acids. The germline V gene encodes CDR1 SGHRS and CDR2 YFSETQ. V lost 0 bases, J lost 3 bases, and 8 bases stayed unmatched. Here the CDR3 DNA reads TGCGCCAGCAGCTTGGGTGGGACTAGCGGGGGATTTGGCAAAAACATTCAGTACTTC. This encodes CASSLGGTSGGFGKNIQYF.

The chain carries TRBV7-7 and TRBJ2-1, with 10 nucleotides matching TRBD1. Germline lookup yields CDR1 SSHAT and CDR2 FNYEAQ (reference sequence). V lost 5 bases, J lost 4 bases, and 5 bases stayed unmatched. This CDR3 has 15 residues. The CDR3 loop reads CASSPGTGAYNEQFF. The CDR3 DNA reads as TGTGCCAGCAGCCCCGGGACAGGGGCATACAATGAGCAGTTCTTC.

This clone was seen a single time. The chain carries TRBV18 and TRBJ2-5, with D hard to call. The CDR3 has 14 residues. The germline V gene encodes CDR1 KGHSH and CDR2 LQKENI. V lost 0 bases, J lost 1 base, and 6 bases lay in between. The chain's CDR3 is CASSPPYSQETQYF. Written as DNA, the CDR3 is TGTGCCAGCTCACCACCTTACAGCCAAGAGACCCAGTACTTC.

The rearrangement joins TRBV4-1 to TRBJ2-5, with D possibly matching TRBD2 (5 bases). Trimming took 3 bases from V and 4 from J, leaving 15 bases between them. There are 15 residues in the CDR3. Per the germline V gene, CDR1 is MGHRA and CDR2 is YSYEKL. CDR3 sequence reads: CASSHLAGDGETQYF. Written as DNA, the CDR3 is TGCGCCAGCAGCCACCTGGCGGGCGATGGAGAGACCCAGTACTTC.

The CDR3 reads CASSLYQGRLGAFF. CDR3 bases: TGTGCCAGCAGCTTGTACCAGGGGCGCCTGGGGGCTTTCTTT. The chain recombines TRBV5-6 with TRBJ1-1; TRBD1 might be the D (6 bases). The germline CDR1 and CDR2 sequences are SGHDT and YYEEEE. CDR3 length: 14 residues. V was cut by 1 base and J by 11 bases, with 18 bases left in between.

This clone has a handful of counts. V usage is TRBV18 and J usage is TRBJ2-3; D call uncertain. The CDR3 runs to 14 residues. Trimming took 2 bases from V and 2 from J, leaving 8 bases between them. Germline V gives CDR1 KGHSH, CDR2 LQKENI. The chain's CDR3 is CASSPYGYTDTQYF. In DNA, the CDR3 is TGTGCCAGCTCACCATACGGGTACACAGATACGCAGTATTTT. The whole variable domain, filled in from reference TRBV18 and TRBJ2-3, reads NAGVMQNPRHLVRRRGQEARLRCSPMKGHSHVYWYRQLPEEGLKFMVYLQKENIIDESGMPKERFSAEFPKEGPSILRIQQVVRGDSAAYFCASSPYGYTDTQYFGPGTRLTVL.

The V call is TRBV5-6, the J call TRBJ1-3; D not certain. Germline lookup yields CDR1 SGHDT and CDR2 YYEEEE. Trimming cost V 4 bases and J 12 bases, with 17 bases left between them. The CDR3 contains 13 residues. The CDR3 loop is CASSAIDSRDIYF. DNA of the CDR3: TGTGCCAGCAGCGCAATAGACTCCCGGGACATATATTTT.

The chain combines TRBV2 with TRBJ1-6; D gene ambiguous. Trimming took 2 bases from V and 11 from J, leaving 10 bases between them. The germline gives CDR1 SNHLY, CDR2 FYNNEI. The CDR3 consists of 13 residues. The CDR3 loop is CASSEIGPTPLHF. DNA of the CDR3: TGTGCCAGCAGTGAAATTGGGCCCACACCCCTCCACTTT.

The chain recombines TRBV9 with TRBJ2-7; 7 bases align to TRBD1. Germline lookup yields CDR1 SGDLS and CDR2 YYNGEE. V gave up 0 bases and J gave up 3 bases; unmatched junction bases: 6. The CDR3 covers 15 residues. In nucleotides, the CDR3 is TGTGCCAGCAGCGTAGGACAGGGTGACCACTACGAGCAGTACTTC. This encodes CASSVGQGDHYEQYF.

CDR3 amino acids: CASSTQSPEQFF. CDR3 sequence (DNA): TGTGCCAGCAGCACTCAAAGCCCCGAGCAGTTCTTC. This chain connects TRBV13 to TRBJ2-1; D unclear. Trimming cost V 5 bases and J 10 bases, with 12 bases left between them. Per germline, CDR1 PRHDT and CDR2 FYEKMQ (reference sequence). The CDR3 length is 12 residues.

The chain joins TRBV7-3 to TRBJ2-3; TRBD1 might be the D (6 bases). With 0 bases removed from V and 4 bases from J, the gap between germline ends came to 8 bases. This CDR3 spans 14 amino acids. Per the germline V gene, CDR1 is SGHTA and CDR2 is FQGTGA. The CDR3 DNA reads as TGTGCCAGCAGCTTAACGTGGGGGCCAGATACGCAGTATTTT. This sequence encodes CASSLTWGPDTQYF.

About this clone: The junction differs from germline at one of its ends, possibly a read error. CDR3 DNA: TGTTCCAGCAGCTTAGAGGCTGGGAGGGAAGCTTTCTTT. Protein product: CSSSLEAGREAFF. The genes are TRBV7-9 and TRBJ1-1; no reliable D call. This CDR3 is 13 amino acids long. The V gene's germline CDR1 is SEHNR and CDR2 FQNEAQ (reference sequence).

The genes are TRBV20-1 and TRBJ1-2, with D uncertain. Trimming pared 3 bases from V and 8 bases from J, leaving 10 bases between. The germline V gene has CDR1 DFQATT and CDR2 SNEGSKA (reference sequence). CDR3 length: 11 residues. The CDR3 spells CSARGVYGYTF. For the CDR3, the DNA is TGCAGTGCTAGGGGAGTATACGGCTACACCTTC.

The chain uses TRBV2 and TRBJ1-2; 9 nucleotides match TRBD1. The V gene end was trimmed by 5 bases and the J gene end by 7 bases; junction bases not matched to a gene: 2. The germline gives CDR1 SNHLY, CDR2 FYNNEI. CDR3 length equals 12 residues. CDR3 amino acids: CASSRTGVGYTF. The CDR3 nucleotides read TGTGCCAGCAGTAGGACAGGGGTTGGCTACACCTTC.

The rearrangement links TRBV4-1 to TRBJ2-1; 12 positions match TRBD2. Germline loops: CDR1 MGHRA, CDR2 YSYEKL. The V and J ends lost 0 bases and 10 bases, in that order; junction bases with no gene match: 10. CDR3 length equals 17 residues. Written as DNA, the CDR3 is TGCGCCAGCAGCCAAGATGTAATGCTAGCGGGGGGGCAGGAGCAGTTCTTC. Translated, it gives CASSQDVMLAGGQEQFF.

The chain carries TRBV2 and TRBJ1-2, with 11 positions matching TRBD1. CDR3 length: 15 residues. After removal of 4 bases from V and 4 bases from J, the junction contained 5 bases not matched to a gene. Per the germline V gene, CDR1 is SNHLY and CDR2 is FYNNEI. The CDR3 DNA reads TGTGCCAGCAGTGGGACAGGGGGCCCCAGCTATGGCTACACCTTC. Encoded protein: CASSGTGGPSYGYTF.

V and J are TRBV28 and TRBJ1-5, with TRBD1 identical over 7 bases. The junction had 9 bases not matched to a gene; V was cut back by 7 bases and J by 6 bases. The CDR3 totals 14 residues. Looked up from germline, CDR1 is MDHEN and CDR2 is SYDVKM. The CDR3 spells CASNPGQDVQPQHF. The CDR3 bases are TGTGCCAGCAACCCTGGACAGGATGTTCAGCCCCAGCATTTT.

This sequence joins TRBV6-5 and TRBJ2-2, with D tentatively TRBD2 (5 bases). V was trimmed by 2 bases and J by 0 bases, leaving 10 bases between them. Germline CDR1 MNHEY, CDR2 SVGAGI. This CDR3 is built from 16 residues. This chain's CDR3 is CASSYASSPNTGELFF. CDR3 sequence (DNA): TGTGCCAGCAGTTACGCTAGCAGCCCGAACACCGGGGAGCTGTTTTTT.